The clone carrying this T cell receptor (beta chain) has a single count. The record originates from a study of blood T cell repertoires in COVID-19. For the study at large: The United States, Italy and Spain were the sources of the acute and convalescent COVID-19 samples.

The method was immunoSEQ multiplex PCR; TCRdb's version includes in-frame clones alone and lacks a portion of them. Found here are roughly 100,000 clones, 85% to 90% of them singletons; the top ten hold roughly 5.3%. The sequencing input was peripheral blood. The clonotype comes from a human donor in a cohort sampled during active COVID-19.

The CDR3 loop reads CARSLVRVGTPAYEQYF. CDR3 in DNA: TGTGCCAGAAGCTTAGTTCGCGTCGGGACACCGGCCTACGAGCAGTACTTC. The chain recombines TRBV7-5 with TRBJ2-7; the table's D gene call, TRBD1, was not cross checked with the DNA. TRBV7-5 is marked as a pseudogene. CDR3 length: 17 residues.